The entry that follows covers one T cell receptor (beta chain) sequence. The sample belongs to a study of T cell changes during pregnancy in multiple sclerosis. The method was immunoSEQ multiplex PCR; TCRdb's version includes in-frame clones alone and lacks a portion of them. The sample has 45,000 to 65,000 clones, 85% to 95% seen once. The CDR3 is 15 amino acids. This specimen was CD8+ T cells from peripheral blood mononuclear cells, taken in the third trimester of pregnancy. The genes are TRBV21-1 and TRBJ2-2; the table's D call of TRBD1 was not tested on the DNA. TRBV21-1 is shown as a pseudogene. The TCR sequence derives from a female donor with multiple sclerosis, enrolled in a pregnancy study. Here the CDR3 reads CASSNRQGAIGELFF. CDR3 bases: TGTGCCAGCAGCAATAGACAGGGGGCGATCGGGGAGCTGTTTTTT.